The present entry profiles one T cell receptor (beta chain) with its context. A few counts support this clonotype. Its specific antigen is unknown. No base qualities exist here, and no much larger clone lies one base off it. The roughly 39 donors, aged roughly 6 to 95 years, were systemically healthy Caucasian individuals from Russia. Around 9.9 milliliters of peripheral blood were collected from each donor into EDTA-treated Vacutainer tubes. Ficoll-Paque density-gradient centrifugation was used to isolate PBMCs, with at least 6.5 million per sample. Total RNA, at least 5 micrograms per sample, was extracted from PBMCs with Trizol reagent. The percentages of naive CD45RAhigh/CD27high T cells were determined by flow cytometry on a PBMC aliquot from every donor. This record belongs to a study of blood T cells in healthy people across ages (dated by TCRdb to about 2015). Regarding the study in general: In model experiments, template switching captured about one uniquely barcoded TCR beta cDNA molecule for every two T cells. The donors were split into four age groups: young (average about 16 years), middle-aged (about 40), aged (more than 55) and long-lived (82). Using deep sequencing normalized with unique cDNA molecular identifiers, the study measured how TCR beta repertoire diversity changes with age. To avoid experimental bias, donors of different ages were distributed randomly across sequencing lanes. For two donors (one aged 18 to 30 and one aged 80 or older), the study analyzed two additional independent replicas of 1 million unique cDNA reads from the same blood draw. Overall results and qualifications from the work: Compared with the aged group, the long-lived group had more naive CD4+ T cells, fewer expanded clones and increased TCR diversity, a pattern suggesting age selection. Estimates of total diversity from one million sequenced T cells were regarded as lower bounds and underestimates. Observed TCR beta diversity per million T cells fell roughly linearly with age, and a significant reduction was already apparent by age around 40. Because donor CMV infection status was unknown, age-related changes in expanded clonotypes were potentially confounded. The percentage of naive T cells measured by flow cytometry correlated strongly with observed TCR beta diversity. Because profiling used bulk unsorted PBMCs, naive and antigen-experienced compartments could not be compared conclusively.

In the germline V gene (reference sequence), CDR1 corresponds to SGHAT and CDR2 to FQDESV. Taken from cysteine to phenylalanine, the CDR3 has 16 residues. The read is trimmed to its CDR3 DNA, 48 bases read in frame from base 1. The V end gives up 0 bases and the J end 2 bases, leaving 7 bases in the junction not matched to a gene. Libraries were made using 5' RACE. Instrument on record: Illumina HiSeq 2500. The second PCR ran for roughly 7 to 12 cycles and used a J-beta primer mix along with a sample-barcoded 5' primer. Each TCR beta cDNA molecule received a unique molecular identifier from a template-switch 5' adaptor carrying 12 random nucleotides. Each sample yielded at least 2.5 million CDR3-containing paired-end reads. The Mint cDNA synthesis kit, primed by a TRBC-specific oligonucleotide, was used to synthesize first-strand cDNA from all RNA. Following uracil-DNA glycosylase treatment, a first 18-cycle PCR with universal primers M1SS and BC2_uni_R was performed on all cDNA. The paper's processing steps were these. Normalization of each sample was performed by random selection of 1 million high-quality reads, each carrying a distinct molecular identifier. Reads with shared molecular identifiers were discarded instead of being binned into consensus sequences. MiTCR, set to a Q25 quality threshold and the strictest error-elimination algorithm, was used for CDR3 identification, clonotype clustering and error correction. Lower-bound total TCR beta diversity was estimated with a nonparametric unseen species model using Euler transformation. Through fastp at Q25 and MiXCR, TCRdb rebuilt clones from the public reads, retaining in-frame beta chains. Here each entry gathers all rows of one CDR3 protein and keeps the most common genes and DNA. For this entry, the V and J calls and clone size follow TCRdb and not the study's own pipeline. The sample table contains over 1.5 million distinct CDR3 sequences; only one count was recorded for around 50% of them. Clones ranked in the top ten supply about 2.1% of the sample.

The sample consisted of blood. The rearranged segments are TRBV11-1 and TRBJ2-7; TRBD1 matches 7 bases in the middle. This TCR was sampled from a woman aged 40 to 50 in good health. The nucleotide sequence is TGTGCCAGCAGCTTAGCAATCAACAGGGGCGCCTACGAGCAGTACTTC. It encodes CASSLAINRGAYEQYF. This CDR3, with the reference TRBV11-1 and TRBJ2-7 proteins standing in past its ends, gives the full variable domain EAEVAQSPRYKITEKSQAVAFWCDPISGHATLYWYRQILGQGPELLVQFQDESVVDDSQLPKDRFSAERLKGVDSTLKIQPAELGDSAMYLCASSLAINRGAYEQYFGPGTRLTVT.